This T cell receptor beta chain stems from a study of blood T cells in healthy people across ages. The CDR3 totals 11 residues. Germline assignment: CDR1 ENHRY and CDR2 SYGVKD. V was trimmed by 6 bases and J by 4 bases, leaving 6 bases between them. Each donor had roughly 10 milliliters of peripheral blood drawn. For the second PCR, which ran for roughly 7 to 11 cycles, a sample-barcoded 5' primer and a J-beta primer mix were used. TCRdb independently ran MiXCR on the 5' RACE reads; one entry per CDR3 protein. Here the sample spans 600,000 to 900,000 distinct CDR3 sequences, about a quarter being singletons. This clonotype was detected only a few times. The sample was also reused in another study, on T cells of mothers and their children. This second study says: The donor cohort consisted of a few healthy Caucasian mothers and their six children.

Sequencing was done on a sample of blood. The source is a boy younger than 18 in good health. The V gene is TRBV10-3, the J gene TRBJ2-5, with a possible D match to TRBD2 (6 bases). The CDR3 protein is CAIRGGETQYF. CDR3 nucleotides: TGTGCCATCAGGGGGGGAGAGACCCAGTACTTC.